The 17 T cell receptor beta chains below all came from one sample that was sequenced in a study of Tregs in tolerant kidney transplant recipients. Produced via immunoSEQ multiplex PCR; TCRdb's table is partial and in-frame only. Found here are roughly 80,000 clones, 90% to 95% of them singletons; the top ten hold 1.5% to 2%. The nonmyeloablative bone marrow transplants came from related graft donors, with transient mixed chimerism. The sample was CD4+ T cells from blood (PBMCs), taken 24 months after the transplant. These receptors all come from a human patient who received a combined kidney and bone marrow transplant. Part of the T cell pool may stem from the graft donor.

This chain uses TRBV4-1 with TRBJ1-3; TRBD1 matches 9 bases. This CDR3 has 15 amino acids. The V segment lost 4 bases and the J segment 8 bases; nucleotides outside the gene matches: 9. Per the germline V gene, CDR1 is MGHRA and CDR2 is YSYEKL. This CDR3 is CASSLGTGSVYTIYF. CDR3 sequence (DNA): TGCGCCAGCAGCCTGGGGACAGGGTCGGTATACACCATATATTTT.

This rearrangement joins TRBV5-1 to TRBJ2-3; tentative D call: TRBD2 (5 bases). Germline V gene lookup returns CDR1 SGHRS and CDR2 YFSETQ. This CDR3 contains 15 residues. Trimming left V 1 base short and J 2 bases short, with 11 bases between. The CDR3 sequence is CASSLPDFDTDTQYF. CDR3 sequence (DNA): TGCGCCAGCAGCTTGCCGGACTTTGACACAGATACGCAGTATTTT.

CDR3 DNA: TGTGCCAGCAGTCCCTCACCTAGATTAGCGGGTAGAGGGGCCGATACGCAGTATTTT. Protein: CASSPSPRLAGRGADTQYF. The gene calls are TRBV27 and TRBJ2-3; 7 nucleotides line up with TRBD2. The V and J ends lost 5 bases and 6 bases, in that order; junction bases with no gene match: 23. This CDR3 spans 19 amino acids. Germline lookup yields CDR1 MNHEY and CDR2 SMNVEV (reference sequence).

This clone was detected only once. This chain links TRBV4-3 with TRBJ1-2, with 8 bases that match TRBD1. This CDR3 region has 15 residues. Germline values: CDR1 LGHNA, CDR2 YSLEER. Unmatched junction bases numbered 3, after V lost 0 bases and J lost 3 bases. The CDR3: CASSQDRGLHYGYTF. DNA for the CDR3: TGCGCCAGCAGCCAAGACAGGGGGCTTCACTATGGCTACACCTTC.

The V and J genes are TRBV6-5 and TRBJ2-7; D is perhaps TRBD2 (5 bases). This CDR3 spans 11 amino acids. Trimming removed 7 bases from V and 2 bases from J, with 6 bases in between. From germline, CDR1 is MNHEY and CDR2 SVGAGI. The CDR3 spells CASKLAYEQYF. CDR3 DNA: TGTGCCAGCAAACTAGCCTACGAGCAGTACTTC.

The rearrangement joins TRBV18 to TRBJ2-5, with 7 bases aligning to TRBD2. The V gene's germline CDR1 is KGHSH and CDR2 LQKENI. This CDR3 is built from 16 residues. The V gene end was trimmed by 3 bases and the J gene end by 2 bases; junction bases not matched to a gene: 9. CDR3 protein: CASSPIRGEPQETQYF. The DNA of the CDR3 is TGTGCCAGCTCACCGATACGGGGGGAACCTCAAGAGACCCAGTACTTC.

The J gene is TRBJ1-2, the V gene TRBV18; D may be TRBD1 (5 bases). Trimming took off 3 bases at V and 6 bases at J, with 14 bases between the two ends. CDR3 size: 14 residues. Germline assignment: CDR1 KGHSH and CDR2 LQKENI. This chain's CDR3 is CASSPRRVGDGYTF. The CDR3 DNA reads TGTGCCAGCTCACCTCGGAGGGTAGGGGATGGCTACACCTTC.

The chain's CDR3 is CASSERRVGGPQHF. The CDR3 nucleotides are TGTGCCAGCAGTGAAAGACGGGTCGGGGGGCCCCAGCATTTT. This chain connects TRBV2 to TRBJ1-5, with D possibly TRBD1 on 5 matching bases. Trimming cost V 2 bases and J 9 bases, with 14 bases left between them. The germline gives CDR1 SNHLY, CDR2 FYNNEI. This CDR3 contains 14 residues.

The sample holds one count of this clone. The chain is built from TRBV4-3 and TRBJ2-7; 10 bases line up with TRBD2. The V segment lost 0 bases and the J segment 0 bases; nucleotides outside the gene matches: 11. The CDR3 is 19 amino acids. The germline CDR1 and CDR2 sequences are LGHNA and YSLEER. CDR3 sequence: CASSQDWVAGGLSSYEQYF. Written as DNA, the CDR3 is TGCGCCAGCAGCCAAGATTGGGTAGCGGGGGGCCTTAGCTCCTACGAGCAGTACTTC.

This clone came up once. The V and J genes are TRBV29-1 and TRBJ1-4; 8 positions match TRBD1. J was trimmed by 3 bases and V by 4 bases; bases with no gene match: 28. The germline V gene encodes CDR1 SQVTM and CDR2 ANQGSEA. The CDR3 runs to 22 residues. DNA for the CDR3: TGCAGCGTTGCTAAGTATTCGTCTCCTATGGGCATGCGGACAGGGCCTAATGAAAAACTGTTTTTT. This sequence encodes CSVAKYSSPMGMRTGPNEKLFF.

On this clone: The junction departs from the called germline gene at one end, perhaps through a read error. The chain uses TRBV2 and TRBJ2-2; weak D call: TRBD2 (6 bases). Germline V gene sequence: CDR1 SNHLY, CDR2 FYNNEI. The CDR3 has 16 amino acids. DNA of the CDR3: TGTACCAGCAGGGCTAGCGCCCCTTTTTGGACCGGGGAGCTGTTTTTT. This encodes CTSRASAPFWTGELFF. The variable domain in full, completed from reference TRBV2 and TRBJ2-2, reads EPEVTQTPSHQVTQMGQEVILRCVPISNHLYFYWYRQILGQKVEFLVSFYNNEISEKSEIFDDQFSVERPDGSNFTLKIRSTKLEDSAMYFCTSRASAPFWTGELFFGEGSRLTVL.

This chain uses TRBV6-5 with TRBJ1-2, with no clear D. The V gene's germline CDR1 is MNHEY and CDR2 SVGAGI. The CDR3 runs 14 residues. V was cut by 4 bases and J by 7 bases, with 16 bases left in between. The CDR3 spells CASSSFGPRGGYTF. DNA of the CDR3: TGTGCCAGCAGTTCCTTTGGACCGCGGGGTGGCTACACCTTC.

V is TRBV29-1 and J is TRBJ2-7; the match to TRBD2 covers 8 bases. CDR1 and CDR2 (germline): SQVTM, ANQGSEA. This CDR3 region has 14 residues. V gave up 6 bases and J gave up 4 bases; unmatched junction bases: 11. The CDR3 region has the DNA TGCAGCGTGGTCCGGACTAGCTGGGGTTACGAGCAGTACTTC. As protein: CSVVRTSWGYEQYF.

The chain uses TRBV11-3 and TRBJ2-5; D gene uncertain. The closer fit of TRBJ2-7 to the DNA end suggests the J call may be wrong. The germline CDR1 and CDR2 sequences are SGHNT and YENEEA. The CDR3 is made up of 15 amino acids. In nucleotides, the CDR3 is TGTGCCAGCAGCTTATTTGGTTACCCCCCTAACGAGCAGTACTTC. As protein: CASSLFGYPPNEQYF.

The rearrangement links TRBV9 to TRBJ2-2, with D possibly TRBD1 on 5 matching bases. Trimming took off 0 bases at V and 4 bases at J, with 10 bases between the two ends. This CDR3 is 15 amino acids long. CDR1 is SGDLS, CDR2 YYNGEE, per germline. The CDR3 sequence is CASSVVGQGTGELFF. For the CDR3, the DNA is TGTGCCAGCAGCGTAGTGGGGCAGGGCACCGGGGAGCTGTTTTTT. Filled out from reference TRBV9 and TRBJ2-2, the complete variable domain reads DSGVTQTPKHLITATGQRVTLRCSPRSGDLSVYWYQQSLDQGLQFLIQYYNGEERAKGNILERFSAQQFPDLHSELNLSSLELGDSALYFCASSVVGQGTGELFFGEGSRLTVL.

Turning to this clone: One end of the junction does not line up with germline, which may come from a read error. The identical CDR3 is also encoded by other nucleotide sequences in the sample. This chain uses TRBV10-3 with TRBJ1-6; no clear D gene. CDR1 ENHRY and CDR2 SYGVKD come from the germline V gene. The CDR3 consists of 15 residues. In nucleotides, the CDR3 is TGTGCCATCAGTGATTACGGGAACTATAATTCCCCCCTCCACTTT. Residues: CAISDYGNYNSPLHF.

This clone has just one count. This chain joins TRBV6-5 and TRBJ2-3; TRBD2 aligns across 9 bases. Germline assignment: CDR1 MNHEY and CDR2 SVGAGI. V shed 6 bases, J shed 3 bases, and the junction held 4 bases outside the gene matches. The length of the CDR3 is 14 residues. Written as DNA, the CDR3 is TGTGCCAGCAGAACAGCGGGGGGAACAGATACGCAGTATTTT. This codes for CASRTAGGTDTQYF.